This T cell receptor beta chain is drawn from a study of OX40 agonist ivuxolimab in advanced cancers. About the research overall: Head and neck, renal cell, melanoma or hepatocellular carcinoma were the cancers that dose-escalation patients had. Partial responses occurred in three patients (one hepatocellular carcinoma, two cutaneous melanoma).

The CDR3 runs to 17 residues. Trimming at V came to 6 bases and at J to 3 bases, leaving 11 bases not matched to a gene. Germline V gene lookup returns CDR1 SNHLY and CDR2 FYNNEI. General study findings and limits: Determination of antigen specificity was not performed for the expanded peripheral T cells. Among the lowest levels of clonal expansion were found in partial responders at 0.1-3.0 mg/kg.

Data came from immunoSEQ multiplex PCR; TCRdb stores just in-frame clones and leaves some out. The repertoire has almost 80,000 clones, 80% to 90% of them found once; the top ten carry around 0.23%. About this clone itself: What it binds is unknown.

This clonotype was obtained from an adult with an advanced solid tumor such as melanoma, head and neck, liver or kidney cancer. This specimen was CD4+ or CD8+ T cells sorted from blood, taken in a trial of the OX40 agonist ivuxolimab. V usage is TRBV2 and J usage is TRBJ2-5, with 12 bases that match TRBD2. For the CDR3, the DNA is TGTGCCAGCAGAAAATACTCTAGCGGGAGGGCAAAAGAGACCCAGTACTTC. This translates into CASRKYSSGRAKETQYF.